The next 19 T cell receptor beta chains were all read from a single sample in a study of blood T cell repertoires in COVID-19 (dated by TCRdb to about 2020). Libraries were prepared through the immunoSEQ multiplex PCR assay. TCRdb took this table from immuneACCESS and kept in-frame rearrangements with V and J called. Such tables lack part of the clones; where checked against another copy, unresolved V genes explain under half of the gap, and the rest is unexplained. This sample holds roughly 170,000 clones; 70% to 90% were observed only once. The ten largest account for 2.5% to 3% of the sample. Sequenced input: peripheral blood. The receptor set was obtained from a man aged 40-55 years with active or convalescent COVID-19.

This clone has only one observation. The CDR3 sequence is CASSQRALQKLAKNIQYF. The CDR3 bases are TGTGCCAGCAGTCAACGAGCCCTACAGAAACTAGCCAAAAACATTCAGTACTTC. This rearrangement joins TRBV6-2 or TRBV6-3 to TRBJ2-4; no firm D call. CDR1 MNHEY and CDR2 SVGEGT come from the germline V gene. This CDR3 region has 18 residues. The V end lost 5 bases, the J end lost 0 bases, and 20 bases lay between the germline ends.

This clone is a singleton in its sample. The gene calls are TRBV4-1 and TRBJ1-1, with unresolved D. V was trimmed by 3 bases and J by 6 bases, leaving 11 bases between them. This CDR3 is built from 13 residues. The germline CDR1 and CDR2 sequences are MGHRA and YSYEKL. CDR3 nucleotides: TGCGCCAGCAGCCACCCTTGGCCATCTGAAGCTTTCTTT. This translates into CASSHPWPSEAFF.

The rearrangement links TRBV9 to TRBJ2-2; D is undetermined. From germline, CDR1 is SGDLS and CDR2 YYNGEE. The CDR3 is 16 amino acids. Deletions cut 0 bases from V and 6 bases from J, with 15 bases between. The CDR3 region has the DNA TGTGCCAGCAGCGTAGCAAGGTCGGGTACTCCCGGGGAGCTGTTTTTT. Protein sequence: CASSVARSGTPGELFF.

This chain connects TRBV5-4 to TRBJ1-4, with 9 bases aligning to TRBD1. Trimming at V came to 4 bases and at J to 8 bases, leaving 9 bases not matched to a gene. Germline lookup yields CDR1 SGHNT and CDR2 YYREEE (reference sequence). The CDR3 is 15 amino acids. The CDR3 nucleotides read TGTGCCAGCAGCCCGAACAGGGGGCTAGGAGAAAAACTGTTTTTT. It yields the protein CASSPNRGLGEKLFF.

CDR3 amino acids: CASSFGQGIIYEQYF. The DNA for the CDR3 is TGTGCCAGCAGTTTTGGCCAGGGGATTATCTACGAGCAGTACTTC. The rearrangement uses TRBV27 and TRBJ2-7; tentative D call: TRBD1 (6 bases). This CDR3 region has 15 residues. Germline lookup yields CDR1 MNHEY and CDR2 SMNVEV (reference sequence). With 3 bases removed from V and 3 bases from J, the gap between germline ends came to 15 bases.

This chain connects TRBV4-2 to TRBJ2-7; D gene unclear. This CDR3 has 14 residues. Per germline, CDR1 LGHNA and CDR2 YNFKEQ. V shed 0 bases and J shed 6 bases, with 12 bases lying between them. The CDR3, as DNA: TGTGCCAGCAGCCAAGATCGAGAGGTTCGCGAGCAGTACTTC. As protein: CASSQDREVREQYF.

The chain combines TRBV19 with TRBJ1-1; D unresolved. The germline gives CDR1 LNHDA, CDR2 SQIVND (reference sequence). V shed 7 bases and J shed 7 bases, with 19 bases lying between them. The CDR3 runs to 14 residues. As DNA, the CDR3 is TGTGCCAGTAAGGGAGACACGCAGTATGGTGAAGCTTTCTTT. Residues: CASKGDTQYGEAFF.

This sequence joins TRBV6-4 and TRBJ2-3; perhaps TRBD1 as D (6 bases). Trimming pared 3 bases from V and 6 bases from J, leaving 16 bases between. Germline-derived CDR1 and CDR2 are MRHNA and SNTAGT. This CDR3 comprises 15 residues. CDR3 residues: CASSEQGIFGDTQYF. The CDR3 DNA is TGTGCCAGCAGTGAGCAGGGGATTTTCGGGGATACGCAGTATTTT.

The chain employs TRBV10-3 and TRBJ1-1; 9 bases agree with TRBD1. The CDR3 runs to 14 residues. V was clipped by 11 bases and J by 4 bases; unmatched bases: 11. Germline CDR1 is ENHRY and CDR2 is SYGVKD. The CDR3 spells CAAHRGLGSTEAFF. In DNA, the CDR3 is TGTGCCGCCCACAGGGGGCTAGGGAGCACTGAAGCTTTCTTT.

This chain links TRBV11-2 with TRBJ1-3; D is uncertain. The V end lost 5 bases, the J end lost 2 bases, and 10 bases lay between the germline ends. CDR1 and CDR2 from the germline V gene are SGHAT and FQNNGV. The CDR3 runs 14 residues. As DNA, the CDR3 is TGTGCCAGCAGCCCCAGTGGCCCTGGAAACACCATATATTTT. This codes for CASSPSGPGNTIYF.

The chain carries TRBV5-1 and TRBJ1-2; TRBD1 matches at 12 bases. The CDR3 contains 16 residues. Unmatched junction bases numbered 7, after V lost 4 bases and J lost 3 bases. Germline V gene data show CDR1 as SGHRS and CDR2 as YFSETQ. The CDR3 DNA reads TGCGCCAGCAGCCGGGGTGGGACAGGGGGCGACTATGGCTACACCTTC. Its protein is CASSRGGTGGDYGYTF.

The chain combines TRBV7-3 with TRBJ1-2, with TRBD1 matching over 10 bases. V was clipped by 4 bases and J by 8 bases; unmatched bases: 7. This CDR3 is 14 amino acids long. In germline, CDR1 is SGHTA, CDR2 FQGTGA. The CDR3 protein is CASSSRQGAEGYTF. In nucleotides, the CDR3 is TGTGCCAGCAGCTCCCGACAGGGGGCGGAGGGCTACACCTTC.

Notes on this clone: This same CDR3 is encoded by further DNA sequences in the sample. The CDR3 loop reads CASSLGGYTDTQYF. CDR3 DNA: TGCGCCAGCAGCTTAGGGGGATACACAGATACGCAGTATTTT. The genes are TRBV5-1 and TRBJ2-3; weak D call: TRBD1 (6 bases). Per germline, CDR1 SGHRS and CDR2 YFSETQ. V lost 2 bases to trimming and J lost 2 bases, with 9 bases between them. The CDR3 has 14 residues.

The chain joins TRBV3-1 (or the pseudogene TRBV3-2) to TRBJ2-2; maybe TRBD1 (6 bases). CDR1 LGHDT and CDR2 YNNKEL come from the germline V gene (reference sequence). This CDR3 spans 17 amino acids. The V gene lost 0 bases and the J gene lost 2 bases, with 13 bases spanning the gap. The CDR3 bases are TGTGCCAGCAGCCAAGAAAAGTCAGGGGTAAACACCGGGGAGCTGTTTTTT. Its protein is CASSQEKSGVNTGELFF.

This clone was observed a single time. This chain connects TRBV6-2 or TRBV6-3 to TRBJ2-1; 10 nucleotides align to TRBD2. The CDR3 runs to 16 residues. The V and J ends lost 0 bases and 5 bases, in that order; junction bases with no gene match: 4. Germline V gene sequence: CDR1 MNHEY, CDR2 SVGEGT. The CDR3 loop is CASSYSLAGRNNEQFF. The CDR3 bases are TGTGCCAGCAGTTACTCACTAGCGGGGCGAAACAATGAGCAGTTCTTC.

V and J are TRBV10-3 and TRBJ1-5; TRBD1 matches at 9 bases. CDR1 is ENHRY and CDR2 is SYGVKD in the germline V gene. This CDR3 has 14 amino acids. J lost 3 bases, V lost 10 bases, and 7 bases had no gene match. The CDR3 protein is CATGGTGPNQPQHF. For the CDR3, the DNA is TGTGCCACAGGGGGGACAGGGCCCAATCAGCCCCAGCATTTT.

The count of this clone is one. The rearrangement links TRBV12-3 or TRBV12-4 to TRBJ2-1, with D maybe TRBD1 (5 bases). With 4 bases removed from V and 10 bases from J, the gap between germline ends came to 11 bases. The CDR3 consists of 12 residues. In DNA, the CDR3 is TGTGCCAGCAGTTATACAGGCACGGAGCAGTTCTTC. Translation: CASSYTGTEQFF.

The CDR3 loop reads CASSVGGRTGINTEAFF. CDR3 in DNA: TGTGCCAGCAGCGTAGGGGGGCGGACAGGGATCAACACTGAAGCTTTCTTT. V usage is TRBV9 and J usage is TRBJ1-1, with 8 bases lining up with TRBD1. With V trimmed by 0 bases and J by 2 bases, 9 bases remained unmatched. Germline V gives CDR1 SGDLS, CDR2 YYNGEE. The CDR3 covers 17 residues.

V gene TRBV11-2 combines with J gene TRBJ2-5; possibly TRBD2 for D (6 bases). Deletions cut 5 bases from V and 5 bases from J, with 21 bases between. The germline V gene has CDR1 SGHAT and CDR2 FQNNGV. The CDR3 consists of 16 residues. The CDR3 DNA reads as TGTGCCAGCAGCCTCAGCCCGGGCCCCGCGGGGGAGACCCAGTACTTC. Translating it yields CASSLSPGPAGETQYF.